A selection of T cell receptor beta chains follows, all from one sample in a study of cytomegalovirus exposure and HLA in healthy donors. The table came from immunoSEQ multiplex PCR; TCRdb's copy has only in-frame clones and leaves some out. Of fewer than 200,000 clones listed, about 13% were seen once; the top ten hold 7.8%. Material for sequencing was PBMCs. These receptors were taken from a man between 50 and 59 years old in good health and CMV-seropositive. Each CDR3 is given with its conserved first and last residue. The order of the fields is D gene, J gene, V gene, clone size, CDR3 DNA, CDR3 protein. A D gene is named only where the DNA matches it firmly. Clone size appears in some rows only: once, few, many, or a class for an expanded clone.

>TRBD1|TRBJ2-2|TRBV5-6|NA
TGTGCCAGCAGCTTCACCGGGACAGGGAGTGGGGAGCTGTTTTTT
CASSFTGTGSGELFF
>TRBD1|TRBJ1-1|TRBV18|few
TGTGCCAGCTCACCGACAGGGGGCGGTGAAACTGAAGCTTTCTTT
CASSPTGGGETEAFF
>NA|TRBJ2-2|TRBV27|few
TGTGCCAGCAGTTTAAGTTCTTTTCCGGGATCCACCGGGGAGCTGTTTTTT
CASSLSSFPGSTGELFF
>NA|TRBJ1-3|TRBV4-3|few
TGCGCCAGCAGCCAAGTGGTAGGGGGGGCTGGAAACACCATATATTTT
CASSQVVGGAGNTIYF
>NA|TRBJ1-5|TRBV19|few
TGTGCCAGCCGCACCGGTGCTAGAAATCAGCCCCAGCATTTT
CASRTGARNQPQHF
>NA|TRBJ2-3|TRBV5-1|few
TGCGCCAGCAGCGGAAGACCAGGGGGGTCCACAGATACGCAGTATTTT
CASSGRPGGSTDTQYF
>TRBD2|TRBJ2-5|TRBV11-3|few
TGTGCCAGCAGTACGGCGGGGGGCCCTCAAGAGACCCAGTACTTC
CASSTAGGPQETQYF
>NA|TRBJ2-5|TRBV9|NA
TGTGCCAGCAGCGTTGGGGGGACGGCAGAGACCCAGTACTTC
CASSVGGTAETQYF
>NA|TRBJ1-1|TRBV25-1|NA
TGTGCCAGCCTCCCGGGGGGGTACGGGACTGAAGCTTTCTTT
CASLPGGYGTEAFF
>NA|TRBJ1-1|TRBV7-8|NA
TGTGCCAGCAGCTCGGGGGTGAACACTGAAGCTTTCTTT
CASSSGVNTEAFF
>TRBD1|TRBJ1-5|TRBV2|NA
TGTGCCAGCAGTAGGGACAGGGATCAGCCCCAGCATTTT
CASSRDRDQPQHF
>TRBD1|TRBJ2-4|TRBV18|NA
TGTGCCAGCTCCTCCTACAGGGGAATGCGGAGCATTCAGTACTTC
CASSSYRGMRSIQYF
>NA|TRBJ2-5|TRBV4-1|few
TGCGCCAGCAGCCGGGTGCAGGGGTTTGAGACCCAGTACTTC
CASSRVQGFETQYF
>TRBD1|TRBJ1-4|TRBV9|few
TGTGCCAGCAGCGTGGGACAGGGGTATGGTAATGAAAAACTGTTTTTT
CASSVGQGYGNEKLFF
>NA|TRBJ1-2|TRBV5-1|few
TGCGCCAGCAGCTTACGGGGGGACACCTATGGCTACACCTTC
CASSLRGDTYGYTF
>NA|TRBJ1-1|TRBV27|NA
TGTGCCAGCAGTCCACTCCGCGGAGAGAACACTGAAGCTTTCTTT
CASSPLRGENTEAFF
>NA|TRBJ1-1|TRBV28|NA
TGTGCCAGCAGTCCCAGGATGAACACTGAAGCTTTCTTT
CASSPRMNTEAFF
>NA|TRBJ2-3|TRBV27|few
TGTGCCAGCAGCCACAGTCGGGGGTATACGCAGTATTTT
CASSHSRGYTQYF
>TRBD1|TRBJ2-3|TRBV10-3|NA
TGTGCCATCAGTCCCGGGACAGGTCGCACAGATACGCAGTATTTT
CAISPGTGRTDTQYF
>NA|TRBJ2-3|TRBV25-1|few
TGTGCCAGCAGCCAGGAGGAGGGCACAGATACGCAGTATTTT
CASSQEEGTDTQYF
>TRBD2|TRBJ2-2|TRBV9|NA
TGTGCCAGCAGTAAAGGGAGAGGAGCGGGGATCACCGGGGAGCTGTTTTTT
CASSKGRGAGITGELFF
>TRBD2|TRBJ2-7|TRBV2|NA
TGTGCCACTAGCCGGGGGGACTTCTACGAGCAGTACTTC
CATSRGDFYEQYF
>NA|TRBJ2-3|TRBV6-5|NA
TGTGCCAGCAGAGGGTTAGCGGATACGCAGTATTTT
CASRGLADTQYF
>TRBD1|TRBJ2-2|TRBV19|once
TGTGCCAGTAGTATAGATCGGACAGGGGCGAACACCGGGGAGCTGTTTTTT
CASSIDRTGANTGELFF
>NA|TRBJ1-6|TRBV10-3|NA
TGTGCCATCAGATCGGACAGTACGAATTCACCCCTCCACTTT
CAIRSDSTNSPLHF
>NA|TRBJ2-3|TRBV9|NA
TGTGCCAGCACCCCCAAAGGGGGTTCGGATACGCAGTATTTT
CASTPKGGSDTQYF
>TRBD1|TRBJ2-5|TRBV6-5|few
TGTGCCAGCAGTCCCGTGGGACAGCCACAAGAGACCCAGTACTTC
CASSPVGQPQETQYF
>TRBD2|TRBJ2-1|TRBV5-1|few
TGCGCCAGCAGCTTCGAGCTAGCGGGGGCAAATGAGCAGTTCTTC
CASSFELAGANEQFF
>NA|TRBJ1-1|TRBV6-1|NA
TGTGCCAGCAGCCAGATAATGAACACTGAAGCTTTCTTT
CASSQIMNTEAFF